This T cell receptor (beta chain) was sequenced during a study of cytomegalovirus exposure and HLA in healthy donors. The CDR3 runs 15 residues. V lost 4 bases and J 0 bases, leaving 12 bases between the germline ends. Germline V lookup: CDR1 SEHNR, CDR2 FQNEAQ (reference sequence). The PCR used 60 Vbeta and 13 Jbeta primers. Sequenced by immunoSEQ multiplex PCR; TCRdb stores in-frame clones only, minus some. The sample yields some 150,000 clones, about four fifths seen once. The sequenced material came from PBMCs. The chain has TRBV7-9 and TRBJ2-5; the D is unclear. This TCR was recovered from a woman aged 50 to 60 in good health and CMV-seronegative. CDR3: CASSSSTGYQETQYF. Written as DNA, the CDR3 is TGTGCCAGCAGCTCTTCGACTGGGTACCAAGAGACCCAGTACTTC.